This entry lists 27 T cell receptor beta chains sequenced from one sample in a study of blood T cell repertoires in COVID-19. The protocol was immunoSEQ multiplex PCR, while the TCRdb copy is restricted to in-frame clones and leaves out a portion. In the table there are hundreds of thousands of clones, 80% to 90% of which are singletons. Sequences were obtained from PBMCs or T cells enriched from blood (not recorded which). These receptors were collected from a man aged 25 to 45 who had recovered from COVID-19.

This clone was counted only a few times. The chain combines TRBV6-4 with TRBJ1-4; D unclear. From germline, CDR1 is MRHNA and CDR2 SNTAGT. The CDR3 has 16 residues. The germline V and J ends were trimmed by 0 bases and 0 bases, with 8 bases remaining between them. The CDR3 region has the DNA TGTGCCAGCAGTGACTCGGCAACCGCAACTAATGAAAAACTGTTTTTT. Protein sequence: CASSDSATATNEKLFF.

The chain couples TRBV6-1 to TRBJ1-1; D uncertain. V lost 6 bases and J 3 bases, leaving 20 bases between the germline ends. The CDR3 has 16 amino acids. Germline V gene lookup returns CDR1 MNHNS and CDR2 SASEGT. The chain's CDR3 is CASRESVGYIYTEAFF. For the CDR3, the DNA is TGTGCCAGCAGGGAATCAGTCGGGTATATCTACACTGAAGCTTTCTTT.

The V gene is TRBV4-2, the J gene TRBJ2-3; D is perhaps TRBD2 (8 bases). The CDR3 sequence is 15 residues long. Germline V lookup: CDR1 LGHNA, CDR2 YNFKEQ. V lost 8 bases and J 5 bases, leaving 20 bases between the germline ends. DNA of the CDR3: TGTGCCAGCGGGACAGACCCTGCGGGGGGAGATACGCAGTATTTT. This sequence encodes CASGTDPAGGDTQYF.

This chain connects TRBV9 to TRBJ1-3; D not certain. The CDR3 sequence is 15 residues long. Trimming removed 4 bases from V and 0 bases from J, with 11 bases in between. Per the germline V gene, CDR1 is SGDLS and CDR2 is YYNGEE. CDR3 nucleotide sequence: TGTGCCAGCAGCCAGAATCGGGGCTCTGGAAACACCATATATTTT. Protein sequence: CASSQNRGSGNTIYF.

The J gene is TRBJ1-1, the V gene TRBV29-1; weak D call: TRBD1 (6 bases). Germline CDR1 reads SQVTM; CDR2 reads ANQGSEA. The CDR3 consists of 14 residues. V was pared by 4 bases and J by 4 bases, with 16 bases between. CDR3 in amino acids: CSVVSVTGSTEAFF. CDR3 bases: TGCAGCGTTGTCTCAGTAACAGGGTCCACTGAAGCTTTCTTT.

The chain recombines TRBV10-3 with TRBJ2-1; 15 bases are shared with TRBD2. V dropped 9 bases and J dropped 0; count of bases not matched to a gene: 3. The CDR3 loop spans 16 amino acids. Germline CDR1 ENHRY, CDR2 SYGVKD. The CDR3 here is CAIGTSGGSSYNEQFF. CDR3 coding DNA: TGTGCCATAGGGACTAGCGGGGGGAGCTCCTACAATGAGCAGTTCTTC.

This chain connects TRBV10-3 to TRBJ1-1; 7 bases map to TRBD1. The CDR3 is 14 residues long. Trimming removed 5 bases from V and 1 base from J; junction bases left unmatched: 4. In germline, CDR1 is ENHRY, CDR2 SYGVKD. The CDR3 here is CAISKGTANTEAFF. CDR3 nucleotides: TGTGCCATCAGTAAAGGGACAGCGAACACTGAAGCTTTCTTT.

In DNA form, the CDR3 reads TGTGCCAGCAGCTTAGGTTCTTACACTGAAGCTTTCTTT. Protein product: CASSLGSYTEAFF. The chain uses TRBV7-6 and TRBJ1-1; D gene unclear. Trimming took 1 base from V and 3 from J, leaving 6 bases between them. This CDR3 has 13 amino acids. Germline CDR1 reads SGHVS; CDR2 reads FNYEAQ. The full variable domain, completed using reference TRBV7-6 and TRBJ1-1, is GAGVSQSPRYKVTKRGQDVALRCDPISGHVSLYWYRQALGQGPEFLTYFNYEAQQDKSGLPNDRFSAERPEGSISTLTIQRTEQRDSAMYRCASSLGSYTEAFFGQGTRLTVV.

The CDR3 DNA reads TGTGCCAGCAGTATCGGGGGTAATGAAAAACTGTTTTTT. Amino acid sequence: CASSIGGNEKLFF. V usage is TRBV9 and J usage is TRBJ1-4; D is perhaps TRBD1 (5 bases). V lost 5 bases, J lost 4 bases, and 9 bases lay in between. The germline CDR1 and CDR2 sequences are SGDLS and YYNGEE. This CDR3 region has 13 residues.

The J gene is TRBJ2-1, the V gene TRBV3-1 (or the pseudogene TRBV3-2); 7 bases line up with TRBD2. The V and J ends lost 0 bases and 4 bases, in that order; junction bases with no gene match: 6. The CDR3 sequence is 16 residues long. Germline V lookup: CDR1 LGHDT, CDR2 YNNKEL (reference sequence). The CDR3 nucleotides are TGTGCCAGCAGCCAAGATACCCTAGCGGCATACAATGAGCAGTTCTTC. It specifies CASSQDTLAAYNEQFF.

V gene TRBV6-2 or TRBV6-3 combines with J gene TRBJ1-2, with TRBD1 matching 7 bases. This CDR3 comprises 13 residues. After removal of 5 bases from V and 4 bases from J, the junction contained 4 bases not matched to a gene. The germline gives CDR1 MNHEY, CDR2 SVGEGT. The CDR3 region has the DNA TGTGCCAGCAGTCCGACAGGGATCTATGGCTACACCTTC. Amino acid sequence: CASSPTGIYGYTF.

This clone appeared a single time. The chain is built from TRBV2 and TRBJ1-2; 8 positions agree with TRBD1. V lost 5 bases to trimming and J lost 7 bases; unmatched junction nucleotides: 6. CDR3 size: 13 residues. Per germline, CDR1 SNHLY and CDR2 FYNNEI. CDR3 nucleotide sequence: TGTGCCAGCAGTCTGACAGGGGTTATTGGCTACACCTTC. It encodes CASSLTGVIGYTF.

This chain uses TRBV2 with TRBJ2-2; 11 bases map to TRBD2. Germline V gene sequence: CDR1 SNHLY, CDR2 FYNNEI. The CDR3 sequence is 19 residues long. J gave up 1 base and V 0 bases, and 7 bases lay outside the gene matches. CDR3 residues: CASSEAGRLAGRNTGELFF. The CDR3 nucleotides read TGTGCCAGCAGTGAAGCAGGCCGACTAGCGGGGAGGAACACCGGGGAGCTGTTTTTT.

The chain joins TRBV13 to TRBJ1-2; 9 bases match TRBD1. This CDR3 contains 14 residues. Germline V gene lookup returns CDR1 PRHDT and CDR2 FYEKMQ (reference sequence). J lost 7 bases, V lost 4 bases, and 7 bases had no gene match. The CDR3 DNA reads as TGTGCCAGCAGCTCGTCCCGGGACAGGGCTGGCTACACCTTC. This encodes CASSSSRDRAGYTF.

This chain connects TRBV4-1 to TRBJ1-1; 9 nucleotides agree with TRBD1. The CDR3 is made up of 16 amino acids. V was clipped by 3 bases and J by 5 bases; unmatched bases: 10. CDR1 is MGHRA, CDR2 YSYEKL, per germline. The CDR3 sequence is CASSQPSDRGRTEAFF. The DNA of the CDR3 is TGCGCCAGCAGCCAGCCCTCGGACAGGGGCAGGACTGAAGCTTTCTTT.

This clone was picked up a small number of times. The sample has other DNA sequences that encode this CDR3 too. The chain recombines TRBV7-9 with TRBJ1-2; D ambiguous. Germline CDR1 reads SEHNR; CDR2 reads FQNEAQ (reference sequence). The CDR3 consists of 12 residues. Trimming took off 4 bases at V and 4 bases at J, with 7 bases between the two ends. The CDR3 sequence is CASSSSGYGYTF. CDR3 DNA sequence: TGTGCCAGCAGCTCCTCAGGCTATGGCTACACCTTC.

The DNA for the CDR3 is TGTGCCAGCAGCTTGCTAGCGGGGGGATACTATTCGAACACCGGGGAGCTGTTTTTT. This encodes CASSLLAGGYYSNTGELFF. V usage is TRBV5-6 and J usage is TRBJ2-2, with TRBD2 matching 11 bases. Germline CDR1 and CDR2: SGHDT and YYEEEE. The CDR3 totals 19 residues. Germline trimming cut 1 base from V and 0 bases from J; bases unmatched to any gene: 8.

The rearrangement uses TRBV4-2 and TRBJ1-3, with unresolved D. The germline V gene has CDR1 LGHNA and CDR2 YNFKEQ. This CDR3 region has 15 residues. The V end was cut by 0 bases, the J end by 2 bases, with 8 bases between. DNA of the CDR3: TGTGCCAGCAGCCAAGACTACAGAGCTGGAAACACCATATATTTT. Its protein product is CASSQDYRAGNTIYF.

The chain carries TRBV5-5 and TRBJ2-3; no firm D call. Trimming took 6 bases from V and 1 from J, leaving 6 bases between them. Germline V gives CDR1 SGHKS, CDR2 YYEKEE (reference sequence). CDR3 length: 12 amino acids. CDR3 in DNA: TGTGCCAGCAAAGCCGGCACAGATACGCAGTATTTT. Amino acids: CASKAGTDTQYF.

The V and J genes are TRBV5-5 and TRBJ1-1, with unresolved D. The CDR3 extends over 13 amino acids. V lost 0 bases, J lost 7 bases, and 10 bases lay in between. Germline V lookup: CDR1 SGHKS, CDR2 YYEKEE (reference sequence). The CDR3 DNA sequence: TGTGCCAGCAGCTTGGGGCCCGGGAGTGAAGCTTTCTTT. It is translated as CASSLGPGSEAFF.

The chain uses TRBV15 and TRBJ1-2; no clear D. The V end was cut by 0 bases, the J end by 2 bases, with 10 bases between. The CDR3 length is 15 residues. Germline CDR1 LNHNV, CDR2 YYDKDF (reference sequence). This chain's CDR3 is CATSRDLSRNYGYTF. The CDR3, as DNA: TGTGCCACCAGCAGAGATCTATCGAGGAACTATGGCTACACCTTC.

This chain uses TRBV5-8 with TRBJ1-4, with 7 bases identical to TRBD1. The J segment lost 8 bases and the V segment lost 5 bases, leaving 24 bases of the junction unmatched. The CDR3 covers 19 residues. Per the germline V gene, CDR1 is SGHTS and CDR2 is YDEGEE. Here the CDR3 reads CASSPTKGRQGPFGEKLFF. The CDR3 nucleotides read TGTGCCAGCAGTCCCACGAAGGGCCGACAGGGCCCATTTGGAGAAAAACTGTTTTTT.

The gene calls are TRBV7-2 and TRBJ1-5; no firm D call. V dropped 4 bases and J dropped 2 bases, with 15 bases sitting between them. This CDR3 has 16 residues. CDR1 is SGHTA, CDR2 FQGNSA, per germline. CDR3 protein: CASSYVGGNGNQPQHF. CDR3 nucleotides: TGTGCCAGCAGCTACGTGGGAGGTAATGGCAATCAGCCCCAGCATTTT.

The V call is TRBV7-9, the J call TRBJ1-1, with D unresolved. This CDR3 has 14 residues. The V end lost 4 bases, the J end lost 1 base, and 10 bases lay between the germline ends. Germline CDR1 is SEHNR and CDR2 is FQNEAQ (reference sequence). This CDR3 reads CASSSPVENTEAFF. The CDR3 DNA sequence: TGTGCCAGCAGCTCCCCGGTCGAGAACACTGAAGCTTTCTTT. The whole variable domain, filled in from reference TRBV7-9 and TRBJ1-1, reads DTGVSQNPRHKITKRGQNVTFRCDPISEHNRLYWYRQTLGQGPEFLTYFQNEAQLEKSRLLSDRFSAERPKGSFSTLEIQRTEQGDSAMYLCASSSPVENTEAFFGQGTRLTVV.

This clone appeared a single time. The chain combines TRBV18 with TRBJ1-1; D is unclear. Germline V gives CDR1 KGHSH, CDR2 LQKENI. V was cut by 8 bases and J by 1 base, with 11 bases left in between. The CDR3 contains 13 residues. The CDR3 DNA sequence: TGTGCCAGCGCAGAACAGTGGAACACTGAAGCTTTCTTT. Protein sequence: CASAEQWNTEAFF. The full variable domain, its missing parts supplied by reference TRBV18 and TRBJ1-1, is NAGVMQNPRHLVRRRGQEARLRCSPMKGHSHVYWYRQLPEEGLKFMVYLQKENIIDESGMPKERFSAEFPKEGPSILRIQQVVRGDSAAYFCASAEQWNTEAFFGQGTRLTVV.

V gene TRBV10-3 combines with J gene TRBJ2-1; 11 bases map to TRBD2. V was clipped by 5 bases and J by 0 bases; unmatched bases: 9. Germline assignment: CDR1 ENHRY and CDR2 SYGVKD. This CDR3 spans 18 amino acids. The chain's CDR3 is CAISTSGGVSSSYNEQFF. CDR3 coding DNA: TGTGCCATCAGTACTAGCGGGGGTGTATCTAGCTCCTACAATGAGCAGTTCTTC.

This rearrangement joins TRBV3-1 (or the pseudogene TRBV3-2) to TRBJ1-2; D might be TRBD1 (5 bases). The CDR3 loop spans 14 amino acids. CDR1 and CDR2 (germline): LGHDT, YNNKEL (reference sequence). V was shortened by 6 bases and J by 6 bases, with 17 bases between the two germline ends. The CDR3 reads CASRSGAWGNGYTF. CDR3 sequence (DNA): TGTGCCAGCAGGTCGGGAGCATGGGGGAATGGCTACACCTTC.